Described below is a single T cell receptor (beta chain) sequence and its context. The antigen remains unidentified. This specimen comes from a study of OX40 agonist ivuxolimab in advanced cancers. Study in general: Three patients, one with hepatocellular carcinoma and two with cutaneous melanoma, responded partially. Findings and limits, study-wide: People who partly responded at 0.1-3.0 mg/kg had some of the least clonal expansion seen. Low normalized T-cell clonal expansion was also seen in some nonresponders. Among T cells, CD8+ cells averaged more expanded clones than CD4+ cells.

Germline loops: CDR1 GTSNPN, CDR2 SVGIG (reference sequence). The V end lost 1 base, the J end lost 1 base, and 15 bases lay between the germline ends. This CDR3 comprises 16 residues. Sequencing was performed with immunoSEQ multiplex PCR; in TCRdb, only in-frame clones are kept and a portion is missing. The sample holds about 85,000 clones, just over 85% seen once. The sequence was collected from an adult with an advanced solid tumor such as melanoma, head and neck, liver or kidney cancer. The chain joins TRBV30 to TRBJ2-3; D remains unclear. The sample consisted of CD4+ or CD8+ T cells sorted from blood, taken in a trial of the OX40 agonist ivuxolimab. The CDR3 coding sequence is TGTGCCTGGAGTGCCCCGACGGAGTCAGGCACAGATACGCAGTATTTT. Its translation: CAWSAPTESGTDTQYF.